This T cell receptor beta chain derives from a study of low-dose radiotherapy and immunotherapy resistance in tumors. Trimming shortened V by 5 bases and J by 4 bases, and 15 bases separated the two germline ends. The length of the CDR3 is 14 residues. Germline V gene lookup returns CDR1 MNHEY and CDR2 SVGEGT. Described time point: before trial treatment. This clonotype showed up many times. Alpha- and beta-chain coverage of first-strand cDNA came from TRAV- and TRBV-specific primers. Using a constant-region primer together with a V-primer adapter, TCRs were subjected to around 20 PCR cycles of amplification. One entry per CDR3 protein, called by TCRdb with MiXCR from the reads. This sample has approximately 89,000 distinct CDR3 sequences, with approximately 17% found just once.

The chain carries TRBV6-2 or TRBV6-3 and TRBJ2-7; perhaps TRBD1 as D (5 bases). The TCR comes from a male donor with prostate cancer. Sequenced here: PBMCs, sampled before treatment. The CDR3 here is CASSDSFKEYEQYF. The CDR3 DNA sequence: TGTGCCAGCAGTGACAGCTTTAAGGAGTACGAGCAGTACTTC.